This T cell receptor (beta chain) stems from a study of CD8 T cells in Susac syndrome. The CDR3 length is 15 residues. V gave up 4 bases and J gave up 4 bases, with 17 bases separating them. Germline V gene sequence: CDR1 MDHEN, CDR2 SYDVKM. FACS enriched CD8+ TEMRA cells, while bulk CD8+ and CD4+ were negatively isolated. The RNA, roughly 0.5 to 1 ug, was put through reverse transcription using random hexamers. MiXCR, applied by TCRdb to the immunoSEQ multiplex PCR reads, yields one record per CDR3 protein. The table records roughly 130,000 distinct CDR3 sequences, nearly 95% of them present only once.

The chain joins TRBV28 to TRBJ2-7, with D possibly TRBD1 on 5 matching bases. Sequencing used CD4+ T cells from PBMCs. The sequence was collected from a human donor in good health. The CDR3 nucleotides read TGTGCCAGCAGTTCCCAGGGTTCACGCGGATACGAGCAGTACTTC. Translation gives CASSSQGSRGYEQYF.